This T cell receptor beta chain was observed in a study of blood T cell repertoires in COVID-19. In the study overall: Acute and convalescent COVID-19 samples came from the United States, Italy and Spain. PBMCs, B-cell-depleted T cells, or T cells were the source of the cDNA or gDNA that made up the material.

This clone occurred a few times. The germline V and J ends were trimmed by 0 bases and 3 bases, with 11 bases remaining between them. Looked up from germline, CDR1 is MGHRA and CDR2 is YSYEKL. The CDR3 totals 16 residues. As originally analysed: Amplification of reference gene primers provided the estimated nucleated cell counts. Sequencing used immunoSEQ multiplex PCR; TCRdb keeps in-frame clones, though not all of them. That table furnishes V, J and clone size, whereas the DNA furnished D and trimming. The sample contains approximately 89,000 clones, 80% of which appear only once. The genes are TRBV4-1 and TRBJ2-2; D is ambiguous. This TCR was recovered from a human donor in a cohort sampled during active COVID-19. Sequencing input: peripheral blood. The CDR3 reads CASSQDAIKYTGELFF. The DNA for the CDR3 is TGCGCCAGCAGCCAAGATGCGATAAAGTACACCGGGGAGCTGTTTTTT.